This TCR beta chain is drawn from a study of patients and donors after allogeneic stem cell transplantation (dated by TCRdb to 2019 to 2021). The CDR3 covers 17 residues, taking in both the cysteine and the phenylalanine. The kept DNA is CDR3 alone, 51 bases in frame from the first base. The V and J ends are trimmed by 0 bases and 7 bases, leaving 16 bases between them. CDR1 and CDR2 were assigned from the germline V gene as LGHNA and YSLEER. A few counts support this clonotype. Its antigen remains undetermined. Base qualities were left out, and no much larger clone turns up one base away. The library was built by means of RT-PCR. The instrument was a NextSeq 550. TCRdb itself trimmed the public reads at Q25 with fastp, ran MiXCR and retained productive beta chains. Every CDR3 protein is listed once, alongside the most common genes and DNA of its rows. In this sample the table shows about 110,000 distinct CDR3 sequences, 35% to 45% of which occur a single time. The leading ten clones occupy under 30% of the sample.

This receptor was obtained from a human donor who was either an allogeneic HSCT recipient or a stem cell or donor lymphocyte infusion donor (not recorded which). It is not recorded whose cells these are; they may come from a transplant donor. The chain is assembled from TRBV4-3 and TRBJ1-6, with TRBD1 as a weak D call on 5 bases. Source material: blood, either unsorted or a sorted T cell fraction (not recorded which). The encoded CDR3 is CASSQDSGVVRNSPLHF. The sequence in DNA is TGCGCCAGCAGCCAAGACTCGGGGGTAGTAAGGAATTCACCCCTCCACTTT.